One and the same sample provided the 19 T cell receptor beta chains below, sequenced in a study of OX40 agonist ivuxolimab in advanced cancers. TCRdb's table, derived via immunoSEQ multiplex PCR, lists solely in-frame clones and lacks some. The sample includes 100,000 to 130,000 clones, more than 85% of them seen just once. The sample was CD4+ or CD8+ T cells sorted from blood, taken in a trial of the OX40 agonist ivuxolimab. These receptors originate from an adult with an advanced solid tumor such as melanoma, head and neck, liver or kidney cancer.

The CDR3: CASSVAGDYNEQFF. DNA of the CDR3: TGTGCCAGCAGCGTGGCGGGGGACTACAATGAGCAGTTCTTC. The chain links TRBV9 to TRBJ2-1; 7 bases fit TRBD2. The ends lost 2 bases at V and 3 bases at J; junction bases unmatched: 2. Per the germline V gene, CDR1 is SGDLS and CDR2 is YYNGEE. CDR3 length: 14 residues.

This chain uses TRBV2 with TRBJ2-1, with TRBD2 as a possible D gene (6 bases). This CDR3 is 13 amino acids long. Germline V gene sequence: CDR1 SNHLY, CDR2 FYNNEI. V lost 1 base to trimming and J lost 16 bases, with 17 bases between them. CDR3: CASSEDRDSLRFF. The CDR3 nucleotides are TGTGCCAGCAGTGAAGATAGGGACTCCCTGCGATTCTTC.

The chain carries TRBV19 and TRBJ1-5; tentative D call: TRBD1 (5 bases). Trimming took 6 bases from V and 3 from J, leaving 12 bases between them. Germline V lookup: CDR1 LNHDA, CDR2 SQIVND (reference sequence). The CDR3 totals 14 residues. CDR3 nucleotide sequence: TGTGCCAGTAGAGGGGCTCTCGCCAATCAGCCCCAGCATTTT. It translates to CASRGALANQPQHF.

The chain combines TRBV27 with TRBJ2-7; weak D call: TRBD2 (5 bases). Germline V CDR1 and CDR2: MNHEY, SMNVEV (reference sequence). V lost 4 bases and J 6 bases, leaving 13 bases between the germline ends. CDR3 length: 13 residues. CDR3 in DNA: TGTGCCAGCAGTTCCCCCGAGCGGACCGAGCAGTACTTC. Translated, it gives CASSSPERTEQYF.

The genes are TRBV14 and TRBJ2-6; TRBD1 is a possible D gene (6 bases). V lost 5 bases and J 4 bases, leaving 12 bases between the germline ends. This CDR3 is built from 15 residues. Germline V gives CDR1 SGHDN, CDR2 FVKESK. The CDR3 region has the DNA TGTGCCAGCAGCTATACAGGGTCAGGGGCCAACGTCCTGACTTTC. This sequence encodes CASSYTGSGANVLTF. Using reference TRBV14 and TRBJ2-6 for the parts outside the CDR3, the full variable domain is EAGVTQFPSHSVIEKGQTVTLRCDPISGHDNLYWYRRVMGKEIKFLLHFVKESKQDESGMPNNRFLAERTGGTYSTLKVQPAELEDSGVYFCASSYTGSGANVLTFGAGSRLTVL.

The rearrangement uses TRBV28 and TRBJ2-2, with D possibly being TRBD1 (6 bases). This CDR3 comprises 14 residues. Looked up from germline, CDR1 is MDHEN and CDR2 is SYDVKM. The V and J ends lost 6 bases and 5 bases respectively, with 13 bases between them. CDR3: CASRVGTHTGELFF. CDR3 bases: TGTGCCAGCAGGGTAGGGACACATACCGGGGAGCTGTTTTTT.

This clone has just a few counts. The V and J genes are TRBV6-5 and TRBJ1-2, with a possible D match to TRBD1 (6 bases). This CDR3 has 15 residues. Trimming removed 4 bases from V and 1 base from J, with 13 bases in between. Germline V gene data show CDR1 as MNHEY and CDR2 as SVGAGI. This chain's CDR3 is CASSSTGQSNYGYTF. The CDR3 coding sequence is TGTGCCAGCAGTTCAACGGGACAAAGTAACTATGGCTACACCTTC.

The V and J genes are TRBV5-1 and TRBJ1-4, with 10 positions matching TRBD1. This CDR3 is built from 14 residues. Germline CDR1 reads SGHRS; CDR2 reads YFSETQ. Unmatched junction bases numbered 4, after V lost 3 bases and J lost 8 bases. This chain's CDR3 is CASSWGTGVEKLFF. The CDR3 nucleotides are TGCGCCAGCAGCTGGGGGACAGGGGTGGAAAAACTGTTTTTT.

V gene TRBV6-5 combines with J gene TRBJ1-2; D gene ambiguous. Germline CDR1 reads MNHEY; CDR2 reads SVGAGI. The CDR3 runs to 14 residues. V lost 4 bases and J 5 bases, leaving 14 bases between the germline ends. CDR3: CASSSKTYLYGYTF. The CDR3 coding sequence is TGTGCCAGCAGTTCCAAGACCTACCTGTATGGCTACACCTTC.

The chain uses TRBV28 and TRBJ1-1; 11 bases fit TRBD1. Unmatched junction bases numbered 2, after V lost 6 bases and J lost 5 bases. There are 13 residues in the CDR3. The germline V gene encodes CDR1 MDHEN and CDR2 SYDVKM. Here the CDR3 reads CASRGQGVTEAFF. As DNA, the CDR3 is TGTGCCAGCAGGGGACAGGGGGTAACTGAAGCTTTCTTT.

On this clone itself: The sample has other DNA sequences that encode this CDR3 too. The V call is TRBV28, the J call TRBJ2-1; TRBD2 matches at 11 bases. After removal of 3 bases from V and 7 bases from J, the junction contained 5 bases not matched to a gene. This CDR3 has 15 amino acids. Per the germline V gene, CDR1 is MDHEN and CDR2 is SYDVKM. CDR3 DNA: TGTGCCAGCAGTTTCGGTCTAGCGGGAGGTAATGAGCAGTTCTTC. This codes for CASSFGLAGGNEQFF.

The chain uses TRBV11-3 and TRBJ1-1, with D possibly matching TRBD1 (6 bases). The germline V gene has CDR1 SGHNT and CDR2 YENEEA. With 2 bases removed from V and 0 bases from J, the gap between germline ends came to 7 bases. The length of the CDR3 is 14 residues. For the CDR3, the DNA is TGTGCCAGCAGCTTAAGGGGGATGAACACTGAAGCTTTCTTT. It is translated as CASSLRGMNTEAFF.

The chain links TRBV18 to TRBJ1-1; D call uncertain. Germline V lookup: CDR1 KGHSH, CDR2 LQKENI. This CDR3 region has 13 residues. V gave up 8 bases and J gave up 1 base, with 11 bases separating them. CDR3 sequence: CASADGRNTEAFF. CDR3 bases: TGTGCCAGCGCCGATGGGCGGAACACTGAAGCTTTCTTT.

The V call is TRBV10-3, the J call TRBJ1-1; 10 nucleotides agree with TRBD1. The germline CDR1 and CDR2 sequences are ENHRY and SYGVKD. The J segment lost 2 bases and the V segment lost 5 bases, leaving 14 bases of the junction unmatched. This CDR3 has 18 amino acids. The CDR3 DNA reads as TGTGCCATCAGTATCTCAGGGGACAGGGGCTTACTAAACACTGAAGCTTTCTTT. Its translation is CAISISGDRGLLNTEAFF.

The CDR3 nucleotides read TGTGCCAGCAGCTTAGTGGCCGGGGAGCTGTTTTTT. It codes for CASSLVAGELFF. J is TRBJ2-2 and V is TRBV11-3, with D unresolved. Germline V gene data show CDR1 as SGHNT and CDR2 as YENEEA. Trimming left V 1 base short and J 6 bases short, with 3 bases between. This CDR3 comprises 12 residues.

The V gene is TRBV18, the J gene TRBJ2-5; D is ambiguous. CDR3 length: 13 amino acids. Deletions cut 2 bases from V and 5 bases from J, with 9 bases between. Germline CDR1 and CDR2: KGHSH and LQKENI. CDR3 loop: CASSPMGMETQYF. The CDR3 coding sequence is TGTGCCAGCTCACCAATGGGTATGGAGACCCAGTACTTC.

The J gene is TRBJ1-4, the V gene TRBV5-4; 7 nucleotides align to TRBD1. V was clipped by 4 bases and J by 6 bases; unmatched bases: 6. CDR1 is SGHNT and CDR2 is YYREEE in the germline V gene (reference sequence). There are 14 residues in the CDR3. In nucleotides, the CDR3 is TGTGCCAGCAGCCCGGACAGGATGGATGAAAAACTGTTTTTT. Protein sequence: CASSPDRMDEKLFF.

This clone was counted a few times. This chain uses TRBV19 with TRBJ1-6, with a weak D call TRBD1 (6 bases). This CDR3 comprises 17 residues. V lost 5 bases, J lost 5 bases, and 19 bases lay in between. Germline CDR1 and CDR2: LNHDA and SQIVND (reference sequence). CDR3 DNA: TGTGCCAGTAGTTTCCAGGGTGTACAGGGTCATAATTCACCCCTCCACTTT. Its protein is CASSFQGVQGHNSPLHF.

This chain uses TRBV27 with TRBJ1-1; TRBD1 matches 8 bases. The V and J ends lost 5 bases and 4 bases, in that order; junction bases with no gene match: 3. CDR3 length: 13 residues. Germline assignment: CDR1 MNHEY and CDR2 SMNVEV (reference sequence). DNA for the CDR3: TGTGCCAGCAGTAAACAGGGGGGCACTGAAGCTTTCTTT. It encodes CASSKQGGTEAFF.